The 9 T cell receptor beta chains below all came from one sample that was sequenced in a study of cytomegalovirus exposure and HLA in healthy donors (dated by TCRdb to 2016 to 2017). Libraries came from the immunoSEQ multiplex PCR assay. The multiplex PCR relied on a mix of 60 forward primers for TCR Vbeta segments and 13 reverse primers for TCR Jbeta segments. TCRdb retrieved this table from immuneACCESS and kept in-frame rearrangements only. Not all clones are present; in checked studies, unresolved V genes account for under half, and no reason is known for the remainder. A total of around 67,000 clones appear in this sample, around 82% of them only once. The ten largest clones capture around 7.8% of the sample. Material for sequencing was PBMCs. The receptors were sampled from a man between 18 and 35 years old in good health and CMV-seropositive.

The rearrangement uses TRBV27 and TRBJ2-3; D is unclear. Per the germline V gene, CDR1 is MNHEY and CDR2 is SMNVEV (reference sequence). The V end lost 3 bases, the J end lost 0 bases, and 7 bases lay between the germline ends. The CDR3 consists of 14 residues. CDR3 sequence reads: CASSFGSSTDTQYF. The CDR3, as DNA: TGTGCCAGCAGTTTTGGTAGCAGCACAGATACGCAGTATTTT.

This chain connects TRBV30 to TRBJ1-1; 7 bases are shared with TRBD1. This CDR3 spans 14 amino acids. CDR1 and CDR2 from the germline V gene are GTSNPN and SVGIG (reference sequence). V gave up 0 bases and J gave up 0 bases; unmatched junction bases: 1. In DNA, the CDR3 is TGTGCCTGGAGTGTTGGACAGGTGAACACTGAAGCTTTCTTT. This translates into CAWSVGQVNTEAFF.

The chain joins TRBV7-8 to TRBJ1-1; D unresolved. The CDR3 sequence is 17 residues long. Looked up from germline, CDR1 is SGHVS and CDR2 is FQNEAQ. V was shortened by 5 bases and J by 0 bases, with 19 bases between the two germline ends. The CDR3 here is CASSQSRARVMNTEAFF. The CDR3 DNA is TGTGCCAGCAGCCAATCGAGGGCACGGGTGATGAACACTGAAGCTTTCTTT.

The chain links TRBV7-8 to TRBJ2-7, with 9 bases matching TRBD1. CDR3 length: 16 amino acids. The J segment lost 3 bases and the V segment lost 0 bases, leaving 6 bases of the junction unmatched. The V gene's germline CDR1 is SGHVS and CDR2 FQNEAQ. The CDR3 loop is CASSLALPGQGYEQYF. In nucleotides, the CDR3 is TGTGCCAGCAGCTTAGCTCTACCGGGACAGGGCTACGAGCAGTACTTC.

A word on this clone: The same CDR3 arises from other DNA sequences in this sample as well. This sequence joins TRBV30 and TRBJ1-6, with TRBD1 matching over 8 bases. Looked up from germline, CDR1 is GTSNPN and CDR2 is SVGIG (reference sequence). The CDR3 has 13 amino acids. V lost 3 bases, J lost 7 bases, and 2 bases stayed unmatched. The CDR3 DNA sequence: TGTGCCTGGAGAGGACAGGGAAATTCACCCCTCCACTTT. This gives the protein CAWRGQGNSPLHF.

This clone appeared a single time. The rearrangement links TRBV10-3 to TRBJ2-7; 8 positions match TRBD2. V was pared by 2 bases and J by 3 bases, with 3 bases of the junction left unmatched. In germline, CDR1 is ENHRY, CDR2 SYGVKD. This CDR3 is 14 amino acids long. CDR3 bases: TGTGCCATCAGTGAGCAACTAGCGGTCTACGAGCAGTACTTC. It yields the protein CAISEQLAVYEQYF.

The chain combines TRBV7-8 with TRBJ1-5, with TRBD1 as a possible D gene (5 bases). Germline V CDR1 and CDR2: SGHVS, FQNEAQ. The CDR3 loop spans 15 amino acids. V was cut by 5 bases and J by 8 bases, with 19 bases left in between. CDR3 in DNA: TGTGCCAGCAGCCCGCCAGGGCCACCTAGGGAGCCCCAGCATTTT. Translation: CASSPPGPPREPQHF.

The rearrangement links TRBV2 to TRBJ1-2; no clear D. Germline CDR1 reads SNHLY; CDR2 reads FYNNEI. The CDR3 totals 11 residues. V was clipped by 10 bases and J by 8 bases, with 14 bases between them. The CDR3 spells CATLRVEGYTF. The CDR3 bases are TGTGCCACCCTCCGGGTAGAGGGCTACACCTTC.

As concerns this clone: Other DNA sequences from this sample encode an identical CDR3 as well. The chain joins TRBV7-2 to TRBJ2-3; a weak D match, TRBD2 (6 bases). Germline V gives CDR1 SGHTA, CDR2 FQGNSA. V lost 5 bases to trimming and J lost 0 bases, with 15 bases between them. CDR3 length: 16 amino acids. The CDR3 bases are TGTGCCAGCAGCCTCAGACTGGCGGGGAGCACAGATACGCAGTATTTT. Translating it yields CASSLRLAGSTDTQYF.